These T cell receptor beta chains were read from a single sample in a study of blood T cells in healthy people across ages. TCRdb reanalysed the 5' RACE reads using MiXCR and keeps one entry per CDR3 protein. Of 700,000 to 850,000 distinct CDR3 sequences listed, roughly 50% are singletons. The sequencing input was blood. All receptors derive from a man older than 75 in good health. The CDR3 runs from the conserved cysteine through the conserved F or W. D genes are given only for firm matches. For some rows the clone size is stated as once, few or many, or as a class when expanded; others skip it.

cdr3_aa: CASSQTGGRREQYF
cdr3_nt: TGTGCCAGCAGCCAGACTGGGGGTCGACGGGAGCAGTACTTC
clone_size: .
j_call: TRBJ2-4
v_call: TRBV5-4
d_call: .

cdr3_aa: CASRATGSTEAFF
cdr3_nt: TGTGCCAGCAGGGCTACAGGGTCCACTGAAGCTTTCTTT
clone_size: few
j_call: TRBJ1-1
v_call: TRBV2
d_call: .

cdr3_aa: CASSPGSYNSPLHF
cdr3_nt: TGTGCCAGCAGCCCGGGCTCCTATAATTCACCCCTCCACTTT
clone_size: .
j_call: TRBJ1-6
v_call: TRBV27
d_call: .

cdr3_aa: CASSLGTTVPLAKNIQYF
cdr3_nt: TGCGCCAGCAGCTTGGGGACTACAGTGCCTTTAGCCAAAAACATTCAGTACTTC
clone_size: few
j_call: TRBJ2-4
v_call: TRBV5-1
d_call: .

cdr3_aa: CASSLEGSNSPLHF
cdr3_nt: TGTGCCAGCAGCTTAGAGGGATCCAATTCACCCCTCCACTTT
clone_size: few
j_call: TRBJ1-6
v_call: TRBV13
d_call: .

cdr3_aa: CASSEDGPYGYTF
cdr3_nt: TGTGCCAGCAGTGAGGACGGACCCTATGGCTACACCTTC
clone_size: .
j_call: TRBJ1-2
v_call: TRBV2
d_call: .

cdr3_aa: CSVAPGQGTYGYTF
cdr3_nt: TGCAGCGTTGCTCCGGGACAGGGGACCTATGGCTACACCTTC
clone_size: few
j_call: TRBJ1-2
v_call: TRBV29-1
d_call: TRBD1

cdr3_aa: CASSQLPGISYNEQFF
cdr3_nt: TGCGCCAGCAGCCAATTGCCCGGGATCTCCTACAATGAGCAGTTCTTC
clone_size: .
j_call: TRBJ2-1
v_call: TRBV4-1
d_call: .

cdr3_aa: CSGTGGDEQYF
cdr3_nt: TGCTCCGGGACAGGGGGCGACGAGCAGTACTTC
clone_size: many
j_call: TRBJ2-7
v_call: TRBV20-1
d_call: TRBD1

cdr3_aa: CASSPGPGQAARYSNQPQHF
cdr3_nt: TGTGCCAGCAGTCCAGGCCCGGGACAAGCCGCCCGTTATAGCAACCAGCCCCAGCATTTT
clone_size: .
j_call: TRBJ1-5
v_call: TRBV12-3/TRBV12-4
d_call: .

cdr3_aa: CSAVGGMGGETQYF
cdr3_nt: TGCAGTGCCGTCGGGGGGATGGGAGGAGAGACCCAGTACTTC
clone_size: .
j_call: TRBJ2-5
v_call: TRBV20-1
d_call: TRBD2

cdr3_aa: CASSLTGPLNIQYF
cdr3_nt: TGTGCCAGCAGCTTGACAGGGCCTCTGAACATTCAGTACTTC
clone_size: many
j_call: TRBJ2-4
v_call: TRBV5-6
d_call: .

cdr3_aa: CASSLGTASGANVLSF
cdr3_nt: TGTGCCAGCAGCTTAGGTACCGCGTCTGGGGCCAACGTCCTGTCTTTC
clone_size: .
j_call: TRBJ2-6
v_call: TRBV11-3
d_call: .

cdr3_aa: CASSLAGVYAYF
cdr3_nt: TGCGCCAGCAGCTTGGCCGGGGTATACGCGTATTTT
clone_size: .
j_call: TRBJ2-3
v_call: TRBV5-1
d_call: .

cdr3_aa: CASSLGKGGYGYTF
cdr3_nt: TGTGCCAGCAGTTTGGGAAAAGGGGGCTATGGCTACACCTTC
clone_size: .
j_call: TRBJ1-2
v_call: TRBV12-3/TRBV12-4
d_call: .

cdr3_aa: CASSGEGTDYGYTF
cdr3_nt: TGTGCCAGCAGTGGGGAAGGGACTGACTATGGCTACACCTTC
clone_size: .
j_call: TRBJ1-2
v_call: TRBV25-1
d_call: .

cdr3_aa: CACSGSGSTDTQYF
cdr3_nt: TGTGCCTGCAGTGGTAGCGGCTCCACAGATACGCAGTATTTT
clone_size: .
j_call: TRBJ2-3
v_call: TRBV28
d_call: .

cdr3_aa: CSAPGTGEETQYF
cdr3_nt: TGCAGTGCACCCGGGACAGGGGAAGAGACCCAGTACTTC
clone_size: .
j_call: TRBJ2-5
v_call: TRBV20-1
d_call: TRBD1

cdr3_aa: CASTAGTGNYEQYF
cdr3_nt: TGCGCCAGCACGGCCGGGACAGGGAACTACGAGCAGTACTTC
clone_size: few
j_call: TRBJ2-7
v_call: TRBV5-1
d_call: TRBD1

cdr3_aa: CASSASRLGVNEQFF
cdr3_nt: TGCGCCAGCAGTGCGTCGAGGCTAGGGGTCAATGAGCAGTTCTTC
clone_size: .
j_call: TRBJ2-1
v_call: TRBV10-1
d_call: .

cdr3_aa: CASSDSRGQYF
cdr3_nt: TGTGCCAGCTCGGACAGCCGCGGGCAGTACTTC
clone_size: .
j_call: TRBJ2-7
v_call: TRBV6-5
d_call: .

cdr3_aa: CASSGTITSPLHF
cdr3_nt: TGTGCCAGCAGTGGAACTATAACTTCACCCCTCCACTTT
clone_size: few
j_call: TRBJ1-6
v_call: TRBV25-1
d_call: .

cdr3_aa: CASSLLWEQYF
cdr3_nt: TGTGCCAGCAGTTTACTGTGGGAGCAGTACTTC
clone_size: few
j_call: TRBJ2-7
v_call: TRBV6-2/TRBV6-3
d_call: .

cdr3_aa: CASSSRDRGGLDTQYF
cdr3_nt: TGCGCCAGCAGCTCCAGGGACAGGGGAGGTTTAGATACGCAGTATTTT
clone_size: .
j_call: TRBJ2-3
v_call: TRBV5-1
d_call: TRBD1

cdr3_aa: CASSTRDSSNQPQHF
cdr3_nt: TGTGCCAGCAGTACTAGGGACAGTTCGAATCAGCCCCAGCATTTT
clone_size: .
j_call: TRBJ1-5
v_call: TRBV12-3/TRBV12-4
d_call: TRBD1

cdr3_aa: CASSASRKSNYGYTF
cdr3_nt: TGTGCCAGCAGCGCCTCAAGGAAGTCTAACTATGGCTACACCTTC
clone_size: .
j_call: TRBJ1-2
v_call: TRBV11-2
d_call: .

cdr3_aa: CSARTSGRPRGREQFF
cdr3_nt: TGCAGTGCGCGGACTAGCGGGAGGCCTAGAGGGCGTGAGCAGTTCTTC
clone_size: .
j_call: TRBJ2-1
v_call: TRBV20-1
d_call: TRBD2

cdr3_aa: CASSDIEADTQYF
cdr3_nt: TGTGCCAGCAGCGACATAGAGGCAGATACGCAGTATTTT
clone_size: .
j_call: TRBJ2-3
v_call: TRBV9
d_call: .

cdr3_aa: CASSGSSYEQCF
cdr3_nt: TGTGCCAGCTCAGGGAGCTCCTACGAGCAGTGCTTC
clone_size: .
j_call: TRBJ2-7
v_call: TRBV18
d_call: .

cdr3_aa: CASSLAPDRAYGYTF
cdr3_nt: TGTGCCAGCAGCTTAGCCCCGGACAGAGCCTATGGCTACACCTTC
clone_size: .
j_call: TRBJ1-2
v_call: TRBV11-2
d_call: .

cdr3_aa: CASSQGGGQGYEQYF
cdr3_nt: TGCGCCAGCAGCCAAGGCGGCGGACAGGGGTACGAGCAGTACTTC
clone_size: .
j_call: TRBJ2-7
v_call: TRBV4-1
d_call: TRBD1

cdr3_aa: CASRSGTEAFF
cdr3_nt: TGTGCCAGCCGCAGCGGTACTGAAGCTTTCTTT
clone_size: few
j_call: TRBJ1-1
v_call: TRBV6-2/TRBV6-3
d_call: .

cdr3_aa: CSVELYQETQYF
cdr3_nt: TGCAGCGTTGAGTTGTACCAAGAGACCCAGTACTTC
clone_size: .
j_call: TRBJ2-5
v_call: TRBV29-1
d_call: .

cdr3_aa: CASSLHEKGTEAFF
cdr3_nt: TGTGCCAGCAGTTTACACGAAAAGGGCACTGAAGCTTTCTTT
clone_size: .
j_call: TRBJ1-1
v_call: TRBV27
d_call: .

cdr3_aa: CASRTGTVNEKLFF
cdr3_nt: TGTGCCAGCAGAACCGGGACAGTGAATGAAAAACTGTTTTTT
clone_size: .
j_call: TRBJ1-4
v_call: TRBV12-3/TRBV12-4
d_call: TRBD1

cdr3_aa: CSARKLGGNEQYF
cdr3_nt: TGCAGTGCTAGAAAGCTCGGGGGTAACGAGCAGTACTTC
clone_size: .
j_call: TRBJ2-7
v_call: TRBV20-1
d_call: .

cdr3_aa: CASSLAGQGARNEQFF
cdr3_nt: TGTGCCAGCAGCTTGGCCGGACAGGGGGCGAGGAATGAGCAGTTCTTC
clone_size: .
j_call: TRBJ2-1
v_call: TRBV5-6
d_call: TRBD1

cdr3_aa: CASSYATLEQYF
cdr3_nt: TGTGCCAGCAGTTACGCCACCCTGGAGCAGTACTTC
clone_size: .
j_call: TRBJ2-7
v_call: TRBV5-5
d_call: .

cdr3_aa: CASSPIRLAGYNEQYF
cdr3_nt: TGTGCCAGCAGCCCGATTCGACTAGCGGGCTACAATGAGCAGTACTTC
clone_size: .
j_call: TRBJ2-5
v_call: TRBV3-1
d_call: TRBD2

cdr3_aa: CASTGGLNQPQHF
cdr3_nt: TGTGCCAGCACAGGGGGCCTTAATCAGCCCCAGCATTTT
clone_size: .
j_call: TRBJ1-5
v_call: TRBV28
d_call: TRBD1

cdr3_aa: CASSSGQRSTDTQYF
cdr3_nt: TGTGCCAGCTCATCGGGACAACGTAGCACAGATACGCAGTATTTT
clone_size: few
j_call: TRBJ2-3
v_call: TRBV18
d_call: .

cdr3_aa: CASAGGTGGAGQPYEQYF
cdr3_nt: TGTGCCAGCGCAGGAGGGACAGGGGGCGCAGGGCAACCTTACGAGCAGTACTTC
clone_size: few
j_call: TRBJ2-7
v_call: TRBV21-1
d_call: .

cdr3_aa: CASCTGGNNQPQHF
cdr3_nt: TGTGCCAGCTGCACAGGGGGTAACAATCAGCCCCAGCATTTT
clone_size: few
j_call: TRBJ1-5
v_call: TRBV28
d_call: TRBD1

cdr3_aa: CASSLFRRDGYEQYF
cdr3_nt: TGTGCCAGCAGTTTATTTCGGCGGGACGGGTACGAGCAGTACTTC
clone_size: .
j_call: TRBJ2-7
v_call: TRBV27
d_call: .

cdr3_aa: CASSSLAGADNEQFF
cdr3_nt: TGTGCCAGCAGTTCTCTAGCGGGGGCCGACAATGAGCAGTTCTTC
clone_size: few
j_call: TRBJ2-1
v_call: TRBV27
d_call: TRBD2

cdr3_aa: CASSSGLAGGPNEQFF
cdr3_nt: TGCGCCAGCAGCTCAGGACTAGCGGGAGGCCCCAATGAGCAGTTCTTC
clone_size: .
j_call: TRBJ2-1
v_call: TRBV5-1
d_call: TRBD2

cdr3_aa: CASSLGLAYEQYF
cdr3_nt: TGTGCCAGCAGCTTAGGTTTGGCTTACGAGCAGTACTTC
clone_size: many
j_call: TRBJ2-7
v_call: TRBV7-2
d_call: .

cdr3_aa: CASSPRQGMDNEQYF
cdr3_nt: TGTGCCAGCAGTCCCAGACAGGGGATGGACAATGAGCAGTACTTC
clone_size: .
j_call: TRBJ2-7
v_call: TRBV27
d_call: TRBD1

cdr3_aa: CATSRTSGAQETQYF
cdr3_nt: TGTGCCACTAGCCGGACTAGCGGGGCTCAAGAGACCCAGTACTTC
clone_size: .
j_call: TRBJ2-5
v_call: TRBV2
d_call: TRBD2

cdr3_aa: CSARVGANSYEQYF
cdr3_nt: TGCAGTGCTAGAGTAGGGGCAAACTCCTACGAGCAGTACTTC
clone_size: .
j_call: TRBJ2-7
v_call: TRBV20-1
d_call: .

cdr3_aa: CASSLGLAGDRKEQFF
cdr3_nt: TGCGCCAGCAGCTTGGGACTAGCGGGAGACAGGAAGGAGCAGTTCTTC
clone_size: .
j_call: TRBJ2-1
v_call: TRBV5-1
d_call: TRBD2

cdr3_aa: CASSKQLNTEAFF
cdr3_nt: TGTGCCAGCAGTAAACAGTTGAACACTGAAGCTTTCTTT
clone_size: .
j_call: TRBJ1-1
v_call: TRBV27
d_call: .

cdr3_aa: CASSAPTGPQETQYF
cdr3_nt: TGTGCCAGCAGCGCCCCGACAGGGCCACAAGAGACCCAGTACTTC
clone_size: .
j_call: TRBJ2-5
v_call: TRBV9
d_call: TRBD1

cdr3_aa: CASSQPPRNEQFF
cdr3_nt: TGTGCCAGCAGCCAGCCCCCCCGAAATGAGCAGTTCTTC
clone_size: .
j_call: TRBJ2-1
v_call: TRBV4-2
d_call: .

cdr3_aa: CSARTVDSPLQFF
cdr3_nt: TGCAGTGCCAGAACCGTCGACAGCCCGTTACAGTTCTTC
clone_size: .
j_call: TRBJ2-1
v_call: TRBV20-1
d_call: .

cdr3_aa: CSVQPQGMRAFF
cdr3_nt: TGCAGCGTCCAACCACAGGGTATGAGAGCTTTCTTT
clone_size: .
j_call: TRBJ1-1
v_call: TRBV29-1
d_call: .

cdr3_aa: CASSQGTSGSPRYAYF
cdr3_nt: TGTGCCAGCAGCCAGGGGACTAGTGGGAGCCCCAGATACGCGTATTTT
clone_size: .
j_call: TRBJ2-3
v_call: TRBV7-9
d_call: TRBD2